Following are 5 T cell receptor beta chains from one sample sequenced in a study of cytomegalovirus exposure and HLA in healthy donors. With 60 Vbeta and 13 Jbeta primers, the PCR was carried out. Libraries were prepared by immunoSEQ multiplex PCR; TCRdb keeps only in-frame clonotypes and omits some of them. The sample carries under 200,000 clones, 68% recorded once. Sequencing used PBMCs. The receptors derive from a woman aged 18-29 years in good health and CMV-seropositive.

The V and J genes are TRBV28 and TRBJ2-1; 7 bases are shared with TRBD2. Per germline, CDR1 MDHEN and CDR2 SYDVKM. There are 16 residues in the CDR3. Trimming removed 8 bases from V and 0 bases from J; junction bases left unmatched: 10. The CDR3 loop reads CASQLATSSSYNEQFF. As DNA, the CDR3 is TGTGCCAGCCAACTAGCGACCTCAAGCTCCTACAATGAGCAGTTCTTC.

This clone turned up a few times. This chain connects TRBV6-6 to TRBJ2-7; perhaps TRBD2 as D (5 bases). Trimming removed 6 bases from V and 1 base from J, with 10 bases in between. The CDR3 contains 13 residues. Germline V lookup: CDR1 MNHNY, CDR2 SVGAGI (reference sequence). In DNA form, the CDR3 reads TGTGCCAGCAGCCTTAGCGAGTCCTACGAGCAGTACTTC. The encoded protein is CASSLSESYEQYF.

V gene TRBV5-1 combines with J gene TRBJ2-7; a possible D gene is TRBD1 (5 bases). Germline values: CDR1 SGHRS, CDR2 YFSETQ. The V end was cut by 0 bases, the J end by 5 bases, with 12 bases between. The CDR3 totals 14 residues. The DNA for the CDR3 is TGCGCCAGCAGCTTGGCTCCAGGGCTAAACGAGCAGTACTTC. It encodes CASSLAPGLNEQYF.

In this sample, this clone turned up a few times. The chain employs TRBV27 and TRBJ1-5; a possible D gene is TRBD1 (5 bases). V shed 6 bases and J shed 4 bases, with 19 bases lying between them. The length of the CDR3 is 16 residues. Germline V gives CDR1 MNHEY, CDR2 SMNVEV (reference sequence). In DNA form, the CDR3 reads TGTGCCAGCAGCTTCAACCCCGCCGGGGGAAATCAGCCCCAGCATTTT. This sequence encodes CASSFNPAGGNQPQHF.

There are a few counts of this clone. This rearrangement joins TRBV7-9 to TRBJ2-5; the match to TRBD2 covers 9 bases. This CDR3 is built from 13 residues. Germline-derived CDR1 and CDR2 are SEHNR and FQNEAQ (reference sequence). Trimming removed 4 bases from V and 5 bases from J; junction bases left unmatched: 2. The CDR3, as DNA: TGTGCCAGCAGCTCGCGGGGGGGGGAGACCCAGTACTTC. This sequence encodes CASSSRGGETQYF.